Detailed here is one T cell receptor (beta chain). The antigen remains undetermined. Measured with immunoSEQ multiplex PCR; TCRdb has only the in-frame clones, and not every one. The table includes about 190,000 clones, 84% detected once. This record belongs to a study of cytomegalovirus exposure and HLA in healthy donors. Broader study findings: The study recorded over 150 TCR beta chains that were cytomegalovirus-associated. TCR sequences were mostly rare, though some public TCRs occurred in many donors. In vitro assays verified that a few CMV-associated chains recognized CMV antigens specifically. Reports indicated that the classifier achieved high specificity and sensitivity in diagnosing cytomegalovirus status.

There are 15 residues in the CDR3. The V and J ends lost 6 bases and 1 base, in that order; junction bases with no gene match: 8. Germline CDR1 MNHEY, CDR2 SMNVEV (reference sequence). The V gene is TRBV27, the J gene TRBJ2-7; 8 bases agree with TRBD2. Sequencing used PBMCs. The TCR comes from a man aged 18 to 35 in good health and CMV-seropositive. The CDR3 DNA reads TGTGCCAGCAGGAGTATAGCGGGACTTTCCTACGAGCAGTACTTC. Translation: CASRSIAGLSYEQYF.